Listed here are 29 T cell receptor beta chains from one sample, sequenced in a study of OX40 agonist ivuxolimab in advanced cancers. Clones were read by immunoSEQ multiplex PCR, and TCRdb kept only the in-frame ones, dropping some. The sample contains about 50,000 clones, 80% to 95% of which appear only once. Specimen: CD4+ or CD8+ T cells sorted from blood, collected in a trial of the OX40 agonist ivuxolimab. The receptors shown here come from an adult with an advanced solid tumor such as melanoma, head and neck, liver or kidney cancer.

The V call is TRBV9, the J call TRBJ2-3; no clear D. With 4 bases removed from V and 6 bases from J, the gap between germline ends came to 15 bases. Per germline, CDR1 SGDLS and CDR2 YYNGEE. CDR3 length: 14 residues. The CDR3 loop reads CASSPRRHGDTQYF. As DNA, the CDR3 is TGTGCCAGCAGCCCTCGGCGGCATGGGGATACGCAGTATTTT.

The rearrangement uses TRBV11-2 and TRBJ2-7; D tentatively reads TRBD1 or TRBD2 (5 bases each). The CDR3 is 10 residues long. Between the trimmed V and J ends, which lost 8 bases and 3 bases, there was a span of 5 bases. The germline V gene has CDR1 SGHAT and CDR2 FQNNGV. The CDR3 loop is CASGGYEQYF. DNA for the CDR3: TGTGCCAGCGGGGGCTACGAGCAGTACTTC.

As concerns this clone: Other nucleotide sequences in the sample specify the same CDR3. The chain has TRBV9 and TRBJ2-7; 7 bases are a match to TRBD2. The CDR3 covers 14 residues. In germline, CDR1 is SGDLS, CDR2 YYNGEE. J lost 0 bases, V lost 0 bases, and 0 bases had no gene match. This CDR3 reads CASSVGGSSYEQYF. CDR3 DNA: TGTGCCAGCAGCGTAGGCGGGAGCTCCTACGAGCAGTACTTC.

The chain combines TRBV9 with TRBJ2-7; 7 bases fit TRBD1. The CDR3 extends over 15 amino acids. V shed 2 bases, J shed 0 bases, and the junction held 5 bases outside the gene matches. The germline V gene encodes CDR1 SGDLS and CDR2 YYNGEE. The CDR3 DNA follows: TGTGCCAGCAGCGTTGGACAGGCGAGCTCCTACGAGCAGTACTTC. Amino acid sequence: CASSVGQASSYEQYF.

The chain carries TRBV28 and TRBJ2-6; D unresolved. V was trimmed by 2 bases and J by 4 bases, leaving 6 bases between them. Per the germline V gene, CDR1 is MDHEN and CDR2 is SYDVKM. This CDR3 contains 14 residues. The CDR3 sequence: CASSLVQGANVLTF. In DNA form, the CDR3 reads TGTGCCAGCAGTTTAGTGCAGGGGGCCAACGTCCTGACTTTC.

This sequence joins TRBV7-9 and TRBJ2-5; D is unclear. Germline CDR1 and CDR2: SEHNR and FQNEAQ (reference sequence). The V and J ends lost 3 bases and 5 bases respectively, with 1 base between them. CDR3 size: 10 residues. CDR3 sequence (DNA): TGTGCCAGCAGCTTTGAGACCCAGTACTTC. This translates into CASSFETQYF. Full variable domain (rest looked up from reference TRBV7-9 and TRBJ2-5): DTGVSQNPRHKITKRGQNVTFRCDPISEHNRLYWYRQTLGQGPEFLTYFQNEAQLEKSRLLSDRFSAERPKGSFSTLEIQRTEQGDSAMYLCASSFETQYFGPGTRLLVL.

V and J are TRBV23-1 and TRBJ2-1; no definite D call. TRBV23-1 is identified as an open reading frame with a role that is uncertain. V dropped 2 bases and J dropped 8 bases, with 4 bases sitting between them. This CDR3 is built from 11 residues. In DNA form, the CDR3 reads TGCGCCAGCAGTCAACTCCATGAGCAGTTCTTC. Translation gives CASSQLHEQFF.

The gene calls are TRBV7-3 and TRBJ2-1; 13 bases agree with TRBD2. This CDR3 spans 18 amino acids. Per germline, CDR1 SGHTA and CDR2 FQGTGA. J was trimmed by 8 bases and V by 2 bases; bases with no gene match: 12. The CDR3 nucleotides read TGTGCCAGCAGCTTACGGCCACTGGGGACTAGCGGGACTGATGAGCAGTTCTTC. Translating gives CASSLRPLGTSGTDEQFF.

The chain carries TRBV9 and TRBJ2-7, with D possibly being TRBD2 (6 bases). The CDR3 extends over 14 amino acids. Per germline, CDR1 SGDLS and CDR2 YYNGEE. V lost 0 bases and J lost 3, with 10 bases in between. This chain's CDR3 is CASSVGGMDYEQYF. CDR3 nucleotides: TGTGCCAGCAGCGTAGGCGGGATGGACTACGAGCAGTACTTC.

CDR3 DNA: TGTGCCAGCAGCCGTAACCGTGGGGATGAGCAGTTCTTC. Protein: CASSRNRGDEQFF. The chain joins TRBV7-6 to TRBJ2-1; D gene ambiguous. CDR3 length: 13 residues. The germline V gene encodes CDR1 SGHVS and CDR2 FNYEAQ. Trimming shortened V by 5 bases and J by 8 bases, and 13 bases separated the two germline ends.

This clone was counted a single time. The rearrangement links TRBV27 to TRBJ2-7; TRBD1 might be the D (6 bases). This CDR3 is built from 14 residues. V was pared by 2 bases and J by 0 bases, with 8 bases between. Per the germline V gene, CDR1 is MNHEY and CDR2 is SMNVEV (reference sequence). CDR3 sequence reads: CASSLGGPSYEQYF. The CDR3 DNA reads TGTGCCAGCAGTTTAGGGGGCCCCTCCTACGAGCAGTACTTC.

The chain is built from TRBV4-3 and TRBJ2-7, with D tentatively TRBD1 (5 bases). Germline loops: CDR1 LGHNA, CDR2 YSLEER. The CDR3 sequence is 15 residues long. V was cut by 0 bases and J by 0 bases, with 9 bases left in between. Here the CDR3 DNA reads TGCGCCAGCAGCCAAGACAGGGTCAGCTCCTACGAGCAGTACTTC. Protein sequence: CASSQDRVSSYEQYF.

The rearrangement links TRBV5-6 to TRBJ2-4, with 8 bases lining up with TRBD1. Germline V gene data show CDR1 as SGHDT and CDR2 as YYEEEE. Trimming took 0 bases from V and 2 from J; bases not matched to a gene: 4. The CDR3 totals 16 residues. The CDR3: CASSLAGGATKNIQYF. For the CDR3, the DNA is TGTGCCAGCAGCTTGGCAGGGGGCGCAACCAAAAACATTCAGTACTTC. The full variable domain, with the rest looked up from reference TRBV5-6 and TRBJ2-4, is DAGVTQSPTHLIKTRGQQVTLRCSPKSGHDTVSWYQQALGQGPQFIFQYYEEEERQRGNFPDRFSGHQFPNYSSELNVNALLLGDSALYLCASSLAGGATKNIQYFGAGTRLSVL.

V gene TRBV28 combines with J gene TRBJ1-1; D gene uncertain. Germline V gene lookup returns CDR1 MDHEN and CDR2 SYDVKM. The ends were cut back, 3 bases at V and 2 bases at J, with 16 bases in the middle. The CDR3 loop spans 16 amino acids. As DNA, the CDR3 is TGTGCCAGCAGTTTCTCGGTTGGGGAGACCAACACTGAAGCTTTCTTT. It specifies CASSFSVGETNTEAFF.

The CDR3: CASSEALLGGWADTQYF. The CDR3 DNA sequence: TGTGCCAGCAGTGAAGCGCTTCTGGGGGGCTGGGCGGATACGCAGTATTTT. The chain joins TRBV2 to TRBJ2-3; D is perhaps TRBD1 or TRBD2 (6 bases each). CDR1 is SNHLY, CDR2 FYNNEI, per germline. The ends were cut back, 0 bases at V and 6 bases at J, with 19 bases in the middle. This CDR3 is built from 17 residues.

This chain joins TRBV2 and TRBJ2-7, with D uncertain. The germline V and J ends were trimmed by 3 bases and 0 bases, with 12 bases remaining between them. The CDR3 loop spans 15 amino acids. Per germline, CDR1 SNHLY and CDR2 FYNNEI. CDR3 loop: CASSDPQSSSYEQYF. CDR3 bases: TGTGCCAGCAGTGATCCCCAGTCCAGCTCCTACGAGCAGTACTTC.

The V and J genes are TRBV28 and TRBJ2-3; no clear D gene. Germline-derived CDR1 and CDR2 are MDHEN and SYDVKM. The CDR3 loop spans 13 amino acids. Trimming removed 3 bases from V and 4 bases from J, with 8 bases in between. CDR3 in amino acids: CASSLRTSDTQYF. The CDR3 DNA is TGTGCCAGCAGTTTGAGAACCTCAGATACGCAGTATTTT.

The V gene is TRBV5-6, the J gene TRBJ1-2; D is perhaps TRBD1 (5 bases). CDR3 length: 14 amino acids. The germline V and J ends were trimmed by 2 bases and 2 bases, with 10 bases remaining between them. Germline V gene sequence: CDR1 SGHDT, CDR2 YYEEEE. The CDR3 is CASSFQGWNYGYTF. CDR3 DNA sequence: TGTGCCAGCAGCTTTCAGGGTTGGAACTATGGCTACACCTTC.

The chain links TRBV7-6 to TRBJ2-3; 9 bases agree with TRBD2. With 2 bases clipped from V and 0 bases from J, the junction kept 3 bases outside the gene matches. The CDR3 has 16 residues. Per the germline V gene, CDR1 is SGHVS and CDR2 is FNYEAQ. The CDR3 protein is CASSLSGRTSTDTQYF. The CDR3, as DNA: TGTGCCAGCAGCTTAAGCGGGAGGACTAGCACAGATACGCAGTATTTT.

V and J are TRBV29-1 and TRBJ2-7; 8 positions match TRBD2. The CDR3 is made up of 15 amino acids. CDR1 SQVTM and CDR2 ANQGSEA come from the germline V gene. The J segment lost 1 base and the V segment lost 5 bases, leaving 10 bases of the junction unmatched. CDR3 bases: TGCAGCGTTCTCTTGGTCCTAGCGGGTTCCTACGAGCAGTACTTC. It translates to CSVLLVLAGSYEQYF.

The rearrangement joins TRBV6-5 to TRBJ2-1, with TRBD1 matching over 9 bases. Trimming at V came to 6 bases and at J to 7 bases, leaving 10 bases not matched to a gene. The CDR3 spans 15 residues. Germline V CDR1 and CDR2: MNHEY, SVGAGI. CDR3 DNA sequence: TGTGCCAGCAGCCCTCTTCTACAGGGGGCGAATGAGCAGTTCTTC. This codes for CASSPLLQGANEQFF.

The chain carries TRBV27 and TRBJ2-1; TRBD2 matches 9 bases. Germline V gives CDR1 MNHEY, CDR2 SMNVEV (reference sequence). The length of the CDR3 is 14 residues. Trimming took 6 bases from V and 7 from J; bases not matched to a gene: 7. The CDR3 region is CASRLAGVGNEQFF. The DNA for the CDR3 is TGTGCCAGCAGGTTAGCGGGAGTAGGTAATGAGCAGTTCTTC.

The gene calls are TRBV28 and TRBJ2-3; D may be TRBD2 (5 bases). Trimming pared 3 bases from V and 2 bases from J, leaving 15 bases between. Germline V lookup: CDR1 MDHEN, CDR2 SYDVKM. This CDR3 contains 16 residues. The CDR3 nucleotides are TGTGCCAGCAGTTTTCTCTCCTGGAGGTCCACAGATACGCAGTATTTT. Translation: CASSFLSWRSTDTQYF.

This clone was seen just once. The chain carries TRBV7-8 and TRBJ2-5; D unresolved. This CDR3 region has 18 residues. Germline assignment: CDR1 SGHVS and CDR2 FQNEAQ. Trimming took off 6 bases at V and 2 bases at J, with 25 bases between the two ends. The CDR3 loop reads CASSDPPPAAGPQETQYF. The DNA of the CDR3 is TGTGCCAGCAGTGACCCCCCTCCCGCGGCAGGACCTCAAGAGACCCAGTACTTC.

V usage is TRBV2 and J usage is TRBJ2-1; the match to TRBD2 covers 10 bases. CDR1 SNHLY and CDR2 FYNNEI come from the germline V gene. The CDR3 covers 14 residues. V shed 9 bases, J shed 8 bases, and the junction held 10 bases outside the gene matches. The CDR3 loop reads CARTRASGSDEQFF. The CDR3 DNA is TGTGCCAGAACCCGTGCTAGCGGGAGTGATGAGCAGTTCTTC.

V usage is TRBV4-1 and J usage is TRBJ1-1, with D uncertain. V lost 4 bases and J lost 0, with 12 bases in between. Germline CDR1 and CDR2: MGHRA and YSYEKL. The length of the CDR3 is 15 residues. CDR3 nucleotide sequence: TGCGCCAGCAGCCCTCCACGGGCAGTGAACACTGAAGCTTTCTTT. It encodes CASSPPRAVNTEAFF.

This clone was counted a single time. V usage is TRBV4-1 and J usage is TRBJ2-1; possibly TRBD2 for D (5 bases). The length of the CDR3 is 17 residues. Germline V gene lookup returns CDR1 MGHRA and CDR2 YSYEKL. With 4 bases removed from V and 0 bases from J, the gap between germline ends came to 16 bases. Here the CDR3 DNA reads TGCGCCAGCAGCCTTCTGGACTCCCTGAGCTCCTACAATGAGCAGTTCTTC. Translating it yields CASSLLDSLSSYNEQFF.

This chain joins TRBV27 and TRBJ1-2, with 7 nucleotides matching TRBD1. This CDR3 has 15 amino acids. Germline CDR1 and CDR2: MNHEY and SMNVEV (reference sequence). V was clipped by 8 bases and J by 0 bases; unmatched bases: 9. CDR3 in amino acids: CASRRGQLANYGYTF. CDR3 sequence (DNA): TGTGCCAGCCGAAGGGGACAGTTAGCTAACTATGGCTACACCTTC.

The chain links TRBV9 to TRBJ2-3; 11 positions match TRBD2. J gave up 4 bases and V 4 bases, and 14 bases lay outside the gene matches. This CDR3 comprises 18 residues. Germline values: CDR1 SGDLS, CDR2 YYNGEE. CDR3 amino acids: CASSSPPVAGGPADTQYF. As DNA, the CDR3 is TGTGCCAGCAGCTCCCCCCCTGTAGCGGGAGGGCCCGCAGATACGCAGTATTTT.